This note documents a single T cell receptor (beta chain) sequence. The antigen remains undetermined. Only in-frame clones appear in the TCRdb table, and some are missing; sequencing was by immunoSEQ multiplex PCR. The sample lists 25,000 to 30,000 clones; approximately 84% were seen once. This sample was taken from a study of early stage breast cancer tumors. Germline V gives CDR1 SNHLY, CDR2 FYNNEI. The CDR3 consists of 16 residues. The germline V and J ends were trimmed by 6 bases and 0 bases, with 15 bases remaining between them. Broader study findings: Functional markers like CD4, CD8 and FOXP3 were missed in bulk sequencing. Tumors had roughly 2.5-fold higher T cell density than normal breast.

This receptor was obtained from a person aged 50-59 years with breast cancer. Specimen: blood. The V gene is TRBV2, the J gene TRBJ1-3, with a tentative D call TRBD1 (5 bases). The CDR3 coding sequence is TGTGCCAGCAGACCTTGGTCGGGGACCTCTGGAAACACCATATATTTT. Residues: CASRPWSGTSGNTIYF.